The sequence of this T cell receptor (beta chain) was determined in a study of monozygotic twins with inflammatory bowel disease. Whole-study results and caveats: Twins with IBD had fewer clonotypes in common with others than healthy twins, particularly during disease activity.

Comments on this clonotype: Its antigen is undetermined.

Reprocessing the 5' RACE reads, TCRdb reports a single entry for every CDR3 protein and omits DNA. The sample table includes 200,000 to 250,000 distinct CDR3 sequences. Germline V CDR1 and CDR2: DFQATT, SNEGSKA (reference sequence). The length of the CDR3 is 16 residues. The TCR sequence derives from a human donor with ulcerative colitis or Crohn's disease, or a healthy co-twin of an affected twin (not recorded which). The chain combines TRBV20-1 with TRBJ2-2; as DNA is missing, the TRBD2 call by TCRdb cannot be tested. Material: blood. The CDR3 is CSARERSGGHTGELFF.